This T cell receptor (beta chain) was obtained from a study of cytomegalovirus exposure and HLA in healthy donors. Whole-study context: In a previous analysis, more than 90 million unique TCR beta sequences were found from 170 million or so T cells.

PCR was performed using 60 Vbeta and 13 Jbeta primers. Here immunoSEQ multiplex PCR was the method, and the copy in TCRdb shows in-frame clones only, minus some. The sample yields roughly 160,000 clones, around 80% seen once. The CDR3 has 19 amino acids. V lost 0 bases to trimming and J lost 2 bases; unmatched junction nucleotides: 12. Germline CDR1 LGHNA, CDR2 YNFKEQ. The source is a woman aged 50 to 60 in good health and CMV-seropositive. The chain recombines TRBV4-2 with TRBJ2-7; 11 nucleotides align to TRBD2. The specimen was PBMCs. CDR3 bases: TGTGCCAGCAGCCAAGACAGGGCTAGCGGGAGGCCGTCGGCCTACGAGCAGTACTTC. Residues: CASSQDRASGRPSAYEQYF.